The TCR beta chain under discussion was sequenced for a study of cytomegalovirus exposure and HLA in healthy donors. At the level of the study: The roughly 110 validation repertoires were reported in a later analysis to have been generated on the same platform as the 666 first-cohort repertoires.

The study's findings and limits: Among TCR sequences, most were rare, though some public TCRs appeared in many donors.

Trimming took off 1 base at V and 2 bases at J, with 12 bases between the two ends. This CDR3 has 16 residues. Germline CDR1 and CDR2: MDHEN and SYDVKM. Of note for this clone: Antigen specificity is unknown.

Here immunoSEQ multiplex PCR was the method, and the copy in TCRdb shows in-frame clones only, minus some. This table has more than 85,000 clones, 90% to 95% appearing once. Donors were drawn from the 120-subject validation cohort, separate from the roughly 610-subject first cohort. The sequenced sample was PBMCs. This chain connects TRBV28 to TRBJ2-1; the D is unclear. This receptor was obtained from a woman between 25 and 40 years old in good health and CMV-seropositive. CDR3 nucleotide sequence: TGTGCCAGCAGTTTATCCCAGGAAGTCCCCTACAATGAGCAGTTCTTC. Protein sequence: CASSLSQEVPYNEQFF. Full variable domain (rest looked up from reference TRBV28 and TRBJ2-1): DVKVTQSSRYLVKRTGEKVFLECVQDMDHENMFWYRQDPGLGLRLIYFSYDVKMKEKGDIPEGYSVSREKKERFSLILESASTNQTSMYLCASSLSQEVPYNEQFFGPGTRLTVL.